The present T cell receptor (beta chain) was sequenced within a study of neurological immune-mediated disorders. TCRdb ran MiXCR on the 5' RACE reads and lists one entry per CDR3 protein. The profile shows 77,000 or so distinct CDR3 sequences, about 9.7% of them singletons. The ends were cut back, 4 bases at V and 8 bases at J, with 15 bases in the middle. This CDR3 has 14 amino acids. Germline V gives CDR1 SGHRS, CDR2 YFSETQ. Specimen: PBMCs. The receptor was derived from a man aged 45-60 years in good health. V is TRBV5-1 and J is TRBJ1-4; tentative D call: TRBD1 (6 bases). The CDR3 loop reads CASSNRDEMEKLFF. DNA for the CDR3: TGCGCCAGCAGCAACAGGGACGAAATGGAAAAACTGTTTTTT.